These 5 T cell receptor beta chains originate from one sample sequenced in a study of early T cells in non-severe SARS-CoV-2 infection. TCRdb used MiXCR to reprocess the 5' RACE reads, holding one entry per CDR3 protein. In the table there are around 72,000 distinct CDR3 sequences, around 10% of which are singletons. The specimen was whole blood, collected at baseline. The receptors were gathered from an adult who was a healthcare worker with PCR-confirmed SARS-CoV-2 infection or an uninfected control (not recorded which).

This clonotype turned up a few times. This chain links TRBV7-9 with TRBJ2-7; D unresolved. CDR1 is SEHNR and CDR2 is FQNEAQ in the germline V gene (reference sequence). The ends were cut back, 5 bases at V and 1 base at J, with 9 bases in the middle. This CDR3 spans 13 amino acids. The CDR3 reads CASSTVGSYEQYF. DNA of the CDR3: TGTGCCAGCAGCACAGTGGGATCCTACGAGCAGTACTTC.

This clonotype was seen ten or more times. The rearrangement joins TRBV20-1 to TRBJ2-3; weak D call: TRBD2 (6 bases). Germline CDR1 and CDR2: DFQATT and SNEGSKA (reference sequence). Trimming took 3 bases from V and 6 from J, leaving 16 bases between them. The CDR3 sequence is 14 residues long. The CDR3 DNA is TGCAGTGCTAGTCGCGGGGATTCGTGGGATACGCAGTATTTT. Translation gives CSASRGDSWDTQYF.

This clonotype was counted between two and nine times. The chain uses TRBV7-8 and TRBJ2-5; either TRBD1 or TRBD2 may supply D (5 bases each). Germline CDR1 SGHVS, CDR2 FQNEAQ. The V end lost 2 bases, the J end lost 1 base, and 11 bases lay between the germline ends. This CDR3 region has 15 residues. The DNA of the CDR3 is TGTGCCAGCAGCTTAATCGTTGGGACCCAAGAGACCCAGTACTTC. Its protein product is CASSLIVGTQETQYF.

This chain uses TRBV5-5 with TRBJ2-2; the D is unclear. Germline lookup yields CDR1 SGHKS and CDR2 YYEKEE (reference sequence). V was pared by 5 bases and J by 2 bases, with 13 bases between. The CDR3 length is 15 residues. The CDR3 bases are TGTGCCAGCAGTTCCCTGGCCAGTAACACCGGGGAGCTGTTTTTT. Translated: CASSSLASNTGELFF.

This clonotype was counted many times. V and J are TRBV10-3 and TRBJ2-7; tentative D call: TRBD1 (6 bases). CDR1 is ENHRY and CDR2 is SYGVKD in the germline V gene. The V end lost 6 bases, the J end lost 3 bases, and 18 bases lay between the germline ends. The length of the CDR3 is 15 residues. CDR3 in amino acids: CAISASGQSFYEQYF. CDR3 nucleotides: TGTGCCATCAGCGCGTCCGGACAGAGCTTCTACGAGCAGTACTTC.